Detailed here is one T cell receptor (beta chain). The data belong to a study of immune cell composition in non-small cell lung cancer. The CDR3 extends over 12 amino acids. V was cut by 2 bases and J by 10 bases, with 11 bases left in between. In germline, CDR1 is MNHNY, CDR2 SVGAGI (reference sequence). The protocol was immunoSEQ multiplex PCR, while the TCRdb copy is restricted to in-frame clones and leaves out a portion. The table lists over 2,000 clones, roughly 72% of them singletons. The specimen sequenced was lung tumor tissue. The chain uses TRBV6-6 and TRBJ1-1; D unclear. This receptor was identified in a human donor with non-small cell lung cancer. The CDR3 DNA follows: TGTGCCAGCAGTTACGAGTGGGCAGCAGCTTTCTTT. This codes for CASSYEWAAAFF.